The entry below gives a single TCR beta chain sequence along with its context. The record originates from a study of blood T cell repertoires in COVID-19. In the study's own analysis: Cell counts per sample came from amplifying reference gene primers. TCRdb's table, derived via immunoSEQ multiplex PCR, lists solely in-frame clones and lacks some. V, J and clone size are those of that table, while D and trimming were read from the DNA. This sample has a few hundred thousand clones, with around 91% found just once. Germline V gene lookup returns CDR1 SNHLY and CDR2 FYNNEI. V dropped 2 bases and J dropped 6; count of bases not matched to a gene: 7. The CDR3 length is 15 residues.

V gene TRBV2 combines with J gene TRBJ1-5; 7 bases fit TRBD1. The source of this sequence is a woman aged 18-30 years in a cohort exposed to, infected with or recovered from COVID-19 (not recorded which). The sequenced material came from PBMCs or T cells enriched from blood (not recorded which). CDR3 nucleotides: TGTGCCAGCAGTGAAAGGGATAGGGGGCGTCAGCCCCAGCATTTT. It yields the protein CASSERDRGRQPQHF. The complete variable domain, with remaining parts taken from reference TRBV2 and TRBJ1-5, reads EPEVTQTPSHQVTQMGQEVILRCVPISNHLYFYWYRQILGQKVEFLVSFYNNEISEKSEIFDDQFSVERPDGSNFTLKIRSTKLEDSAMYFCASSERDRGRQPQHFGDGTRLSIL.